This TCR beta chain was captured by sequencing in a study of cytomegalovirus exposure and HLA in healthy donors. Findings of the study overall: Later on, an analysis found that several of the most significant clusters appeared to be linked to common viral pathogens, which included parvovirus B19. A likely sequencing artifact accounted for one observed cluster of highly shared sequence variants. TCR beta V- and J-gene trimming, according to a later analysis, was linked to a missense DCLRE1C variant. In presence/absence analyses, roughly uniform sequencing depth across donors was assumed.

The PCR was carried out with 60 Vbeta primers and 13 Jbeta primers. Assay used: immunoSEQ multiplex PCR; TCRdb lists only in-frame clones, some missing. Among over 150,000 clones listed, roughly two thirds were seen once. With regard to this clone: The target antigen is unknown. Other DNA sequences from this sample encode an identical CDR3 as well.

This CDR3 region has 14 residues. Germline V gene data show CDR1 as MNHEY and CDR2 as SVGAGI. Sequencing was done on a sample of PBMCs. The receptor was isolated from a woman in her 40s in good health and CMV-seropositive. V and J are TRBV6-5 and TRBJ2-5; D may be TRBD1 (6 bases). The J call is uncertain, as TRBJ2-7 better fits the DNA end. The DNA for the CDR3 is TGTGCCAGCAGTTACTCGGCAGGGGCCTACGAGCAGTACTTC. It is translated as CASSYSAGAYEQYF.